This is a list of T cell receptor beta chains from one sample in a study of T cell repertoires in cytomegalovirus infection. These receptors are not linked to any known antigen. TCRdb ran MiXCR on the reads and lists one entry per CDR3 protein. This table has about 920,000 distinct CDR3 sequences, about a third appearing once. Sequences were derived from cultured CD8+ T cells from PBMCs, sampled from culture after CMV antigen stimulation. The receptor set was obtained from a human donor in good health (CMV status not recorded). Some clones in this sample may be carry-over from other donors' samples. The CDR3 runs from the conserved cysteine through the conserved F or W. The D gene is left open where the match is weak. Size is omitted from some rows. Given values are once, few, many or a class for expanded clones.

TRBJ1-1	few	TRBV4-1	-	TGCGCCAGCAGCCAAGACAGCGTCGAAGCTTTCTTT	CASSQDSVEAFF
TRBJ2-5	-	TRBV12-3/TRBV12-4	TRBD2	TGTGCCAGCAGTTTTGAGGTAGCGGGAGGGTACCAAGAGACCCAGTACTTC	CASSFEVAGGYQETQYF
TRBJ2-1	few	TRBV19	TRBD1	TGTGCCAGTAGGATAACAGGGGAGAGCTCCTACAATGAGCAGTTCTTC	CASRITGESSYNEQFF
TRBJ2-1	many	TRBV4-1	-	TGCGCCAGCAGCCAAGTAGGTCTCGGCGATGAGCAGTTCTTC	CASSQVGLGDEQFF
TRBJ2-3	-	TRBV29-1	TRBD2	TGCAGCGTTGACCCGGCCCTGGCGGGGGGCCCAGATACGCAGTATTTT	CSVDPALAGGPDTQYF
TRBJ1-1	-	TRBV25-1	-	TGTGTCAGCAGTGAATATGGCCCCGCTGAAGCTTTCTTT	CVSSEYGPAEAFF
TRBJ1-2	-	TRBV19	-	TGTGCCAGTAGTATGACAGAGTACTATGGCTACACCTTC	CASSMTEYYGYTF
TRBJ2-7	few	TRBV2	TRBD1	TGTGCCAGCACCCCGACAGGGAATCTATACGAGCAGTACTTC	CASTPTGNLYEQYF
TRBJ1-1	-	TRBV3-1	-	TGTGCCAGCAGCCGGCGGGCCGATGAAGCTTTCTTT	CASSRRADEAFF
TRBJ1-2	-	TRBV20-1	-	TGCAGTGCTAGAGATCCGACGTCTAACTATGGCTACACCTTC	CSARDPTSNYGYTF
TRBJ2-1	many	TRBV12-3/TRBV12-4	-	TGTGCCAGCAGTCCACACAATGAGCAGTTCTTC	CASSPHNEQFF
TRBJ1-5	-	TRBV12-3/TRBV12-4	TRBD1	TGTGCCAGCAGTTCCCGCCGACAGGGCCAACAGCCCCAGCATTTT	CASSSRRQGQQPQHF
TRBJ1-6	-	TRBV7-2	-	TGTGCCAGCAGCTTAGTTATCGCCGATAATTCACCCCTCCACTTT	CASSLVIADNSPLHF
TRBJ2-1	many	TRBV7-2	TRBD1	TGTGCCAGCAGCTTAATGGGGACAGGGGTATACAATGAGCAGTTCTTC	CASSLMGTGVYNEQFF
TRBJ2-2	-	TRBV27	-	TGTGCCAGCGCCCTCTGGTCCGGGAACACCGGGGAGCTGTTTTTT	CASALWSGNTGELFF
TRBJ1-5	few	TRBV7-9	-	TGTGCCAGCAGCTTAGGGCCCGCTCAGCCCCAGCATTTT	CASSLGPAQPQHF
TRBJ2-5	many	TRBV6-1	TRBD2	TGTGCCAGCACCCTAGCGGGGGGGCTGAGAGAGACCCAGTACTTC	CASTLAGGLRETQYF
TRBJ2-5	-	TRBV10-1	TRBD1	TGCGCCAGCAGTGTGAGGCTGGGACAGGTGAACCAAGAGACCCAGTACTTC	CASSVRLGQVNQETQYF
TRBJ2-3	-	TRBV11-2	TRBD1	TGTGCCAGCAGAAGACCCGGGACAGAATTTAGCACAGATACGCAGTATTTT	CASRRPGTEFSTDTQYF
TRBJ1-4	-	TRBV6-5	-	TGTGCCAGCAGTTACTCCGGGATTTCAACTAATGAAAAACTGTTTTTT	CASSYSGISTNEKLFF
TRBJ1-2	many	TRBV12-3/TRBV12-4	-	TGTGCCAGCAGTTTGACGGATTCTAACTATGGCTACACCTTC	CASSLTDSNYGYTF
TRBJ2-3	-	TRBV6-6	-	TGTGCCAGCCCCTTTCCCTGGATTACCAATTCGACAGGCACAGATACGCAGTATTTT	CASPFPWITNSTGTDTQYF
TRBJ2-7	many	TRBV7-9	-	TGTGCCAGCAGCTATACCGGGACGGAAGCCTACGAGCAGTACTTC	CASSYTGTEAYEQYF
TRBJ2-7	-	TRBV3-1	-	TGTGCCAGCAGCCTCAGCGGGCAGGGCTTGGACGAGCAGTACTTC	CASSLSGQGLDEQYF